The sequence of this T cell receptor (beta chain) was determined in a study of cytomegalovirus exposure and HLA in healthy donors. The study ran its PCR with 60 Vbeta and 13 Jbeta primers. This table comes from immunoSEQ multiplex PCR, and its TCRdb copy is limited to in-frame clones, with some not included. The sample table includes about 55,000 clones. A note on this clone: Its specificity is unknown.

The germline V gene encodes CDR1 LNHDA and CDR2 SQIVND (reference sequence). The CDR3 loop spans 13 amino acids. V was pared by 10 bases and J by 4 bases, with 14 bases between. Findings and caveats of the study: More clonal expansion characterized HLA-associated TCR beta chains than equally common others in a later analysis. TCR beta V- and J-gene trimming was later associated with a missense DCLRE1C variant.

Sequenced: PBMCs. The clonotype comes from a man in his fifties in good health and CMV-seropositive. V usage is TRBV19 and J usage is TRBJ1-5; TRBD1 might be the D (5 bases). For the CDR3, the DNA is TGTGCCACCTCCCCGGGGGGGAATCAGCCCCAGCATTTT. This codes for CATSPGGNQPQHF.